Described below is a single TCR beta chain sequence and its context. What it binds is not known. Profiled with immunoSEQ multiplex PCR; TCRdb holds only in-frame clones, not every one. Among roughly 100,000 clones listed, roughly 95% were seen once. The record originates from a study of cytomegalovirus exposure and HLA in healthy donors. The CDR3 runs 18 residues. Germline V gene sequence: CDR1 SGHVS, CDR2 FQNEAQ. With V trimmed by 0 bases and J by 4 bases, 12 bases remained unmatched. The donors were part of the validation cohort, which consisted of some 120 subjects and was separate from the first cohort of roughly 620 subjects. General study points: The study listed approximately 170 cytomegalovirus-associated TCR beta chains. Most TCR sequences proved rare, with some public TCRs found in many donors. Published work reported that the classifier diagnosed cytomegalovirus status with high specificity and sensitivity.

The sequenced material came from PBMCs. The chain employs TRBV7-8 and TRBJ2-7; 10 nucleotides align to TRBD2. This sequence originates from a woman between 18 and 29 years old in good health and CMV-seronegative. CDR3 in amino acids: CASSLASVAGGLFYEQYF. The CDR3 DNA reads as TGTGCCAGCAGCTTAGCGTCGGTAGCGGGAGGCCTATTTTACGAGCAGTACTTC.